This T cell receptor beta chain was found in a study of blood T cells in healthy people across ages. Germline V CDR1 and CDR2: SGHTA, FQGTGA. The CDR3 extends over 15 amino acids. PCR was performed a second time for about 7 to 12 cycles using a sample-barcoded 5' primer and a J-beta primer mix. Using its own MiXCR run on the 5' RACE reads, TCRdb lists one record per CDR3 protein. Among approximately 290,000 distinct CDR3 sequences listed, roughly 26% were seen once. Comments on this clonotype: A junction end diverges from the germline sequence, so it may reflect a read error.

This receptor was obtained from a woman in her seventies in good health. This sequence joins TRBV7-3 and TRBJ2-3, with D maybe TRBD2 (6 bases). Sequencing was carried out using blood. CDR3 region: CASILRGVGTDTQYF. The CDR3, as DNA: TGTGCCAGCATCTTACGCGGGGTGGGCACAGATACGCAGTATTTT. The whole variable domain, remainder taken from reference TRBV7-3 and TRBJ2-3, is GAGVSQTPSNKVTEKGKYVELRCDPISGHTALYWYRQSLGQGPEFLIYFQGTGAADDSGLPNDRFFAVRPEGSVSTLKIQRTERGDSAVYLCASILRGVGTDTQYFGPGTRLTVL.